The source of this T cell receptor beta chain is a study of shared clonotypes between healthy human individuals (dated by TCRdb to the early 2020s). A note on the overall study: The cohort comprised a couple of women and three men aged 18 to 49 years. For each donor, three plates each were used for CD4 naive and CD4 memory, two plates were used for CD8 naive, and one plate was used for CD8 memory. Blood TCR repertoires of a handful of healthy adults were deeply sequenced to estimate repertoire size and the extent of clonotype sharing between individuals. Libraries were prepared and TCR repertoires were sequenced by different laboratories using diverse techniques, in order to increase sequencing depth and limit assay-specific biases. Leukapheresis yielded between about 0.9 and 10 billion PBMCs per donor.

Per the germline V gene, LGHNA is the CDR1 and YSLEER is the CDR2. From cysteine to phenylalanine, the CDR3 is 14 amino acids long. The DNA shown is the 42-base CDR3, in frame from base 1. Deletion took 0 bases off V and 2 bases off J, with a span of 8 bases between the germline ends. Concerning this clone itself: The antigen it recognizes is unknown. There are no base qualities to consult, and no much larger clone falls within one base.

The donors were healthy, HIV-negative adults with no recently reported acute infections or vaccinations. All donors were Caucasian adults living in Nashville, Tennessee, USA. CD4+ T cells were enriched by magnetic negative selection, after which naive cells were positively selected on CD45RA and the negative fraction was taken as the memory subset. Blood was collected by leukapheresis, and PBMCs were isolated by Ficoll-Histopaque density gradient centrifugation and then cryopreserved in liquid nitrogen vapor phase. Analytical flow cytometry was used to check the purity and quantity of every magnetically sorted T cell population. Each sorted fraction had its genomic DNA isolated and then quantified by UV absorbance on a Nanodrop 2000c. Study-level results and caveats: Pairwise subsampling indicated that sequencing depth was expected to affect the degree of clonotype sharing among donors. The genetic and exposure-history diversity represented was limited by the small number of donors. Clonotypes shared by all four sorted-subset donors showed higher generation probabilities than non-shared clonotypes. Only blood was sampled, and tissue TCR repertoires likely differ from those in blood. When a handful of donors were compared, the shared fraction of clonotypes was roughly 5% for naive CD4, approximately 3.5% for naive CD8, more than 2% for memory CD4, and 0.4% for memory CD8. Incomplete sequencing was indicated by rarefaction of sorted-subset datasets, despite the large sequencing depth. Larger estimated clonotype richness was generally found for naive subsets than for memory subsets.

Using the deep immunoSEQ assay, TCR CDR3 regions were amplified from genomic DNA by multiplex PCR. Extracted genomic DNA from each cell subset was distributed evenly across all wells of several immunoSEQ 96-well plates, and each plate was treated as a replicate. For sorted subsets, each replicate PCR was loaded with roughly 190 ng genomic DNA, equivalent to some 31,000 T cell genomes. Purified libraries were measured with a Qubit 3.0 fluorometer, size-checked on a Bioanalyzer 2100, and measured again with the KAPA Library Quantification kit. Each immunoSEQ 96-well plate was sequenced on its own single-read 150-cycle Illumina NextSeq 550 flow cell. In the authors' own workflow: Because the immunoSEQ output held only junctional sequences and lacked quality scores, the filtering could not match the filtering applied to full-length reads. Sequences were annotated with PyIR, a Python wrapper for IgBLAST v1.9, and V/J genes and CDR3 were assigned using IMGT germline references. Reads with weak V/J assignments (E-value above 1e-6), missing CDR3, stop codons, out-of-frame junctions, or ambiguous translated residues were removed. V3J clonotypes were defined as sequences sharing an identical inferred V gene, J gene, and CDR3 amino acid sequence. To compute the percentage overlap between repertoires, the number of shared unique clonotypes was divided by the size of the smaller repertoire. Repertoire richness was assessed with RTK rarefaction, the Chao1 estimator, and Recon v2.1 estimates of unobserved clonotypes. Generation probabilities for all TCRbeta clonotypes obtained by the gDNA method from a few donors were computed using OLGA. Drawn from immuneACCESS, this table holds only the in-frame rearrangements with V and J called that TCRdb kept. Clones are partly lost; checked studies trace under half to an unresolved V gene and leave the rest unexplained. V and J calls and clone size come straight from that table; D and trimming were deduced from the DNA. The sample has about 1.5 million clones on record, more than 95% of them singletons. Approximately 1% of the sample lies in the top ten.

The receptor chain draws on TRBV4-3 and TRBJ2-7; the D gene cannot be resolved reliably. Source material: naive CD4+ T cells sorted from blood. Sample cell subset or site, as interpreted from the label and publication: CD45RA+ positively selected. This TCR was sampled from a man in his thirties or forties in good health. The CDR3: CASSQDLGPYEQYF. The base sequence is TGCGCCAGCAGCCAAGATCTCGGTCCCTACGAGCAGTACTTC.